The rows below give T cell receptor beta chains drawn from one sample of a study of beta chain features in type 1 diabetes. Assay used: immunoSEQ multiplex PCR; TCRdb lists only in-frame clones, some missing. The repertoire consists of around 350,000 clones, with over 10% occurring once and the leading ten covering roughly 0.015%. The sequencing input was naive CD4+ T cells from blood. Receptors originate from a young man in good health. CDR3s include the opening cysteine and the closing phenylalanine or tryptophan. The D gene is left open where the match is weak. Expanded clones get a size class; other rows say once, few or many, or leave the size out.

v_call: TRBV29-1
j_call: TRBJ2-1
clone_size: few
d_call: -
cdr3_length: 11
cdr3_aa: CSVEEGQGLVF
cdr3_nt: TGCAGCGTTGAAGAGGGCCAGGGACTGGTCTTC

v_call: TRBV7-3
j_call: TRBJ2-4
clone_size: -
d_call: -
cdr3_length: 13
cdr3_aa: CASSLAHRDIQYF
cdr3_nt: TGTGCCAGCAGCTTAGCACATCGGGACATTCAGTACTTC

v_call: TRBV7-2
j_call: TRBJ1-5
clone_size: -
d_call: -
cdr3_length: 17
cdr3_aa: CASSPRHRDYSNQPQHF
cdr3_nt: TGTGCCAGCAGCCCCCGACACAGGGATTATAGCAATCAGCCCCAGCATTTT

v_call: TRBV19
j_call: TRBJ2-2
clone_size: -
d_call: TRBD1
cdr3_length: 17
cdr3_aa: CASSPDRVKTNTGELFF
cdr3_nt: TGTGCCAGTAGCCCGGACAGGGTGAAGACGAACACCGGGGAGCTGTTTTTT

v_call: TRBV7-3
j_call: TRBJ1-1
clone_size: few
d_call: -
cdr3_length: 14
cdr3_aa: CASKSGTTNTEAFF
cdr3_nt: TGTGCCAGCAAATCCGGGACAACGAACACTGAAGCTTTCTTT

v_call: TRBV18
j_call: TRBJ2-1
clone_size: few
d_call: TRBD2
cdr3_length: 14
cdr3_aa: CASSPSGRAGEQFF
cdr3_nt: TGTGCCAGCTCCCCTAGCGGGAGGGCCGGTGAGCAGTTCTTC

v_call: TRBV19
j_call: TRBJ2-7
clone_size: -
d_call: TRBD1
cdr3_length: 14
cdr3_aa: CASKPGQGASEQYF
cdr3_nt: TGTGCCAGTAAACCGGGACAGGGAGCCAGTGAGCAGTACTTC

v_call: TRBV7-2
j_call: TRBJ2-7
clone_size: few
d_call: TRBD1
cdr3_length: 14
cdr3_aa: CASSSTGGGYEQYF
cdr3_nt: TGTGCCAGCAGCTCGACAGGGGGTGGCTACGAGCAGTACTTC

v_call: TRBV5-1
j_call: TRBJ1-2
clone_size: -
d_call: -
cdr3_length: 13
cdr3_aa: CASSLESSDGYTF
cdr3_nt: TGCGCCAGCAGCTTGGAGAGCAGCGATGGCTACACCTTC

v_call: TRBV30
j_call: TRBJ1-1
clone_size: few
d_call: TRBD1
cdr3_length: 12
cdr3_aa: CAWSVRTGEAFF
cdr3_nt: TGTGCCTGGAGTGTACGGACAGGGGAGGCTTTCTTT

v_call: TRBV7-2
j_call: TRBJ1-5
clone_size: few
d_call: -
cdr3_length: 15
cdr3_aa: CASSLVGGSNQPQHF
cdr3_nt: TGTGCCAGCAGCTTAGTGGGGGGGAGCAATCAGCCCCAGCATTTT

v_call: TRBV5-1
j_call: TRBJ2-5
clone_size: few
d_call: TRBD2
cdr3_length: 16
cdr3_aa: CASSLRTSGYQETQYF
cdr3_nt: TGCGCCAGCAGCCTTAGGACTAGCGGATACCAAGAGACCCAGTACTTC

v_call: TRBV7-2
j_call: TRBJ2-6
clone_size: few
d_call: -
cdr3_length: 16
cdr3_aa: CASSFGTGYGANVLTF
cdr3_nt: TGTGCCAGCAGCTTTGGAACAGGTTACGGGGCCAACGTCCTGACTTTC

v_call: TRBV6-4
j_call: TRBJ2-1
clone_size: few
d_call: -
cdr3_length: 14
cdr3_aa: CASSATTGYNEQFF
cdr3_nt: TGTGCCAGCAGTGCGACGACAGGCTACAATGAGCAGTTCTTC

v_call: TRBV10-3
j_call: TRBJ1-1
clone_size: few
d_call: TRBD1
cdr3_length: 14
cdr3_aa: CAIKDRGVGTEAFF
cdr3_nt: TGTGCCATCAAGGACAGGGGTGTTGGCACTGAAGCTTTCTTT

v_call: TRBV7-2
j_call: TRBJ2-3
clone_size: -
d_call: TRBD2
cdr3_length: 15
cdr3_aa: CASSPSGSGTDTQYF
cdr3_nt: TGTGCCAGCAGCCCTAGCGGGAGTGGCACAGATACGCAGTATTTT

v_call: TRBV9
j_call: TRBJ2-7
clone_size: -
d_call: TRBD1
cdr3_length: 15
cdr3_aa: CASSATKTGGIEQYF
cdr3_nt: TGTGCCAGCAGCGCCACCAAGACAGGGGGCATTGAGCAGTACTTC

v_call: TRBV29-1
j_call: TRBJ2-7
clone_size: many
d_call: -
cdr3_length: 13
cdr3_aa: CSVKRPLAYEQYF
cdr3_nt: TGCAGCGTTAAGCGTCCACTGGCCTACGAGCAGTACTTC

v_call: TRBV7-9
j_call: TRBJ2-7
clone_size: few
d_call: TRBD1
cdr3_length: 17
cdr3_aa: CASSSTSGTGVTYEQYF
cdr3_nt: TGTGCCAGCAGCTCCACTTCCGGGACAGGGGTAACCTACGAGCAGTACTTC

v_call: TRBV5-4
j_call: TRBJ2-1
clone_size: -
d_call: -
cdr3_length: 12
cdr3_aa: CASSRDYNEQFF
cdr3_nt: TGTGCCAGCAGCCGGGACTACAATGAGCAGTTCTTC

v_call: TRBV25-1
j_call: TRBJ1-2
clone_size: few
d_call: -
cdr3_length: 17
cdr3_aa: CASSESGTTASRDGYTF
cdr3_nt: TGTGCCAGCAGTGAATCGGGTACGACAGCCAGTAGGGATGGCTACACCTTC

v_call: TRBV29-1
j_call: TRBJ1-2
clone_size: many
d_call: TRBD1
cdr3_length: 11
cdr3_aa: CSAQGNYGYTF
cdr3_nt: TGCAGCGCACAGGGGAACTATGGCTACACCTTC

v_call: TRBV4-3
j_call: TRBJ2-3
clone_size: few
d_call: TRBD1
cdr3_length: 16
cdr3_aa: CASSQARQGAGDTQYF
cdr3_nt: TGCGCCAGCAGCCAAGCAAGACAGGGGGCCGGAGATACGCAGTATTTT

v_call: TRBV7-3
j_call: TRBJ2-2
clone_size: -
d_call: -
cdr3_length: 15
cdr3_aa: CASSFSVARSGELFF
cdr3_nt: TGTGCCAGCAGCTTTTCAGTGGCTCGGAGCGGGGAGCTGTTTTTT

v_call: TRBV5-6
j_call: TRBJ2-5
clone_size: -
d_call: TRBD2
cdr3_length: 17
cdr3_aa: CASSHGRLASYEETQYF
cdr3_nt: TGTGCCAGCAGCCACGGAAGACTAGCCTCCTACGAAGAGACCCAGTACTTC

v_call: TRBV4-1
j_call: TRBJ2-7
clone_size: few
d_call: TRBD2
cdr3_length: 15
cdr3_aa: CASSRTSGVSGEQYF
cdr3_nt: TGCGCCAGCAGCCGGACTAGCGGTGTTTCGGGGGAGCAGTACTTC

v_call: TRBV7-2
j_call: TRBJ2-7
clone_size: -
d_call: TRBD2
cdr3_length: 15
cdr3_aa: CASSPVAGATGEQYF
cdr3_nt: TGTGCCAGCAGCCCAGTAGCGGGAGCCACCGGCGAGCAGTACTTC

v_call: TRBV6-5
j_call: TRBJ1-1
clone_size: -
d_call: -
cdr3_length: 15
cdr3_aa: CASSYHQTGNTEAFF
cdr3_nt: TGTGCCAGCAGTTACCACCAAACGGGGAACACTGAAGCTTTCTTT

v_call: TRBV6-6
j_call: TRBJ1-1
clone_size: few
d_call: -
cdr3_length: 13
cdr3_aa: CASSYSVGQEAFF
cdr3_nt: TGTGCCAGCAGTTACTCGGTTGGACAGGAAGCTTTCTTT

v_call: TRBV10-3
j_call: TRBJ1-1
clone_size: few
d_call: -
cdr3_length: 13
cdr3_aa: CAISEGQPPEAFF
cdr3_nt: TGTGCCATCAGTGAGGGACAACCTCCCGAAGCTTTCTTT

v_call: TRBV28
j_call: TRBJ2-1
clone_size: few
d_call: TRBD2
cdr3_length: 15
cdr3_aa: CASSSLAGGDNEQFF
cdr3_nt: TGTGCCAGCAGTTCACTAGCGGGAGGGGACAATGAGCAGTTCTTC

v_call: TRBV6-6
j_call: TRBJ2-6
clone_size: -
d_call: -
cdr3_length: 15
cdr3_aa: CASTLDGSGANVLTF
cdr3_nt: TGTGCCAGCACCTTAGATGGCTCTGGGGCCAACGTCCTGACTTTC

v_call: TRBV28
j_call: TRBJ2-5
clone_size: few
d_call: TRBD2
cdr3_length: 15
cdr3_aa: CASSATSGGKETQYF
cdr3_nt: TGTGCCAGCAGCGCGACTAGCGGGGGGAAGGAGACCCAGTACTTC

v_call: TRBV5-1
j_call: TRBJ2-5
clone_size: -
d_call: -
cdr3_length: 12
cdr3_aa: CASSWSVETQYF
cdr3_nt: TGCGCCAGCAGCTGGAGTGTGGAGACCCAGTACTTC

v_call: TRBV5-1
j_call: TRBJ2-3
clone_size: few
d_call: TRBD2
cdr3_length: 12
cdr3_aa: CASSPGEGSQYF
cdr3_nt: TGCGCCAGCAGTCCGGGGGAGGGATCGCAGTATTTT

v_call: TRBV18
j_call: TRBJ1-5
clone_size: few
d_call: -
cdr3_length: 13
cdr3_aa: CASSFEANQPQHF
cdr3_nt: TGTGCCAGCTCCTTCGAAGCAAATCAGCCCCAGCATTTT